These 5 T cell receptor beta chains were all obtained from the same sample, sequenced in a study of human T cells and chemical hapten exposure. From the RACE reads, TCRdb called clonotypes with MiXCR, one entry per CDR3 protein. The sample holds approximately 100,000 distinct CDR3 sequences, 8% to 13% seen once. Time point of the sample: patch test 1, 2 weeks after DPC sensitization. Treatment here: therapeutic diphenylcyclopropenone sensitization with weekly scalp DPC. The sequenced sample was whole blood, obtained in connection with sensitization to the hapten diphenylcyclopropenone (DPC). All receptors derive from a woman in her 40s with alopecia areata. Some clones in this sample may be carry-over from other donors' samples.

This clonotype has just a few counts. The chain links TRBV29-1 to TRBJ1-2, with D tentatively TRBD1 (5 bases). The CDR3 spans 15 residues. V was pared by 0 bases and J by 8 bases, with 19 bases between. Germline values: CDR1 SQVTM, CDR2 ANQGSEA. The CDR3, as DNA: TGCAGCGTTGAAGATCCAGGGTCGGGTGCTGCGGGCTACACCTTC. Translation gives CSVEDPGSGAAGYTF.

This clonotype was seen only a few times. This rearrangement joins TRBV6-2 or TRBV6-3 to TRBJ2-2; 7 nucleotides line up with TRBD1. The ends lost 2 bases at V and 3 bases at J; junction bases unmatched: 9. Germline CDR1 is MNHEY and CDR2 is SVGEGT. This CDR3 region has 17 residues. Here the CDR3 DNA reads TGTGCCAGCAGTTACCTGGTTAAGGGGGCGGACACCGGGGAGCTGTTTTTT. Translation gives CASSYLVKGADTGELFF.

The chain links TRBV5-5 to TRBJ2-3; 10 bases match TRBD2. Germline CDR1 SGHKS, CDR2 YYEKEE (reference sequence). CDR3 length: 17 amino acids. V lost 4 bases and J lost 3; bases outside the gene matches: 11. Here the CDR3 DNA reads TGTGCCAGCAGCGCACTCAGTACTAGCGGGGTTACAGATACGCAGTATTTT. This encodes CASSALSTSGVTDTQYF.

In this sample, this clonotype turned up a few times. The chain has TRBV5-1 and TRBJ2-1; TRBD2 matches 8 bases. Germline V CDR1 and CDR2: SGHRS, YFSETQ. The CDR3 is 14 amino acids. Losses at the gene ends were 2 bases for V and 4 bases for J; bases not matched to a gene: 2. Here the CDR3 reads CASSLAGEYNEQFF. The CDR3 coding sequence is TGCGCCAGCAGCTTAGCGGGAGAGTACAATGAGCAGTTCTTC. Complete variable domain (other parts from reference TRBV5-1 and TRBJ2-1): KAGVTQTPRYLIKTRGQQVTLSCSPISGHRSVSWYQQTPGQGLQFLFEYFSETQRNKGNFPGRFSGRQFSNSRSEMNVSTLELGDSALYLCASSLAGEYNEQFFGPGTRLTVL.

V usage is TRBV10-3 and J usage is TRBJ2-7; 10 positions agree with TRBD2. The germline CDR1 and CDR2 sequences are ENHRY and SYGVKD. The V and J ends lost 4 bases and 0 bases, in that order; junction bases with no gene match: 3. The CDR3 covers 15 residues. The CDR3 DNA reads as TGTGCCATCAGTGGAGGACTAGCGGACTCCTACGAGCAGTACTTC. It is translated as CAISGGLADSYEQYF.